This TCR beta chain appears in the sequencing data of a study of CD8 T cells in ankylosing spondylitis. Study-wide results and limits: Clones linked to the disease showed a CD8+ phenotype. They occurred at relatively low frequencies in peripheral blood. A TCR beta motif made of 7 to 9 highly homologous variants seemed typical of ankylosing spondylitis blood.

This clonotype was counted only a few times. Its antigen is currently unknown. CDR1 is LGHDT and CDR2 is YNNKEL in the germline V gene (reference sequence). The CDR3 is 14 residues long. With 3 bases clipped from V and 6 bases from J, the junction kept 6 bases outside the gene matches. One entry per CDR3 protein, called by TCRdb with MiXCR from the 5' RACE reads. The sample has 450,000 or so distinct CDR3 sequences; 25% to 30% are singletons. This receptor was obtained from a male donor with ankylosing spondylitis. V gene TRBV3-1 combines with J gene TRBJ1-1; TRBD1 matches at 8 bases. The sequencing sample was made of blood, either unsorted or a sorted T cell fraction (not recorded which). The CDR3 reads CASSHPGGAAEAFF. The CDR3 DNA follows: TGTGCCAGCAGCCACCCAGGGGGCGCAGCTGAAGCTTTCTTT.